This T cell receptor beta chain was profiled in a study of blood T cell repertoires in COVID-19. Repertoires were generated with immunoSEQ multiplex PCR, while TCRdb's copy carries only in-frame clones and drops some. The sample yields more than 65,000 clones, roughly 80% seen once. Unmatched junction bases numbered 13, after V lost 6 bases and J lost 6 bases. CDR1 and CDR2 (germline): KGHSH, LQKENI. CDR3 length: 16 residues. This TCR came from a woman of 80 years or more with acute or convalescent COVID-19. The specimen was peripheral blood. The rearrangement links TRBV18 to TRBJ1-5; 8 nucleotides agree with TRBD1. The DNA for the CDR3 is TGTGCCAGCTCTACTCTACAAGGACAGGGCGTTCAGCCCCAGCATTTT. Its translation is CASSTLQGQGVQPQHF.